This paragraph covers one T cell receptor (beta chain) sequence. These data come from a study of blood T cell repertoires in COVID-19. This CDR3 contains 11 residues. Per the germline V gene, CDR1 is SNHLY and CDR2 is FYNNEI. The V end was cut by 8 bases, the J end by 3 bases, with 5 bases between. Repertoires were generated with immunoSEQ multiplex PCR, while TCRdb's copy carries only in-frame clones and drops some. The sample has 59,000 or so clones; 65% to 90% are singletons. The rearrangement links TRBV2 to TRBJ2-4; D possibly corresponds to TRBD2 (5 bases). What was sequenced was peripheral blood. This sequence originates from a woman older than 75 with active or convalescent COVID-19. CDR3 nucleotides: TGTGCCAGCGAGGGCAAAAACATTCAGTACTTC. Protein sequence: CASEGKNIQYF. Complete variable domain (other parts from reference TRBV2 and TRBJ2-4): EPEVTQTPSHQVTQMGQEVILRCVPISNHLYFYWYRQILGQKVEFLVSFYNNEISEKSEIFDDQFSVERPDGSNFTLKIRSTKLEDSAMYFCASEGKNIQYFGAGTRLSVL.